This T cell receptor beta chain was documented in a study of control samples from healthy donors and cancer patients. The repertoire was sequenced with immunoSEQ multiplex PCR; TCRdb's copy has only in-frame clones and lacks some. The data hold about 98,000 clones, with roughly 86% observed a single time. The TCR originated in a man aged 60 to 69 in good health. Sequencing used blood.

The CDR3 reads CASSRDPVDEQFF. CDR3 nucleotide sequence: TGCGCCAGCAGCCGGGACCCAGTCGATGAGCAGTTCTTC. The chain is built from TRBV5-1 and TRBJ2-1; the D gene could be TRBD1 or TRBD2 (5 bases each). V dropped 4 bases and J dropped 8 bases, with 13 bases sitting between them. Germline V lookup: CDR1 SGHRS, CDR2 YFSETQ. This CDR3 has 13 residues. The variable domain in full, with the rest retrieved from reference TRBV5-1 and TRBJ2-1, is KAGVTQTPRYLIKTRGQQVTLSCSPISGHRSVSWYQQTPGQGLQFLFEYFSETQRNKGNFPGRFSGRQFSNSRSEMNVSTLELGDSALYLCASSRDPVDEQFFGPGTRLTVL.